This T cell receptor beta chain was identified in a study of cytomegalovirus exposure and HLA in healthy donors. PCR employed 60 Vbeta and 13 Jbeta primers. Sequenced by immunoSEQ multiplex PCR; TCRdb stores in-frame clones only, minus some. The repertoire includes 100,000 to 150,000 clones, about 81% of them detected once, and around 0.99% sits in the top ten. The CDR3 totals 13 residues. Germline values: CDR1 SGHAT, CDR2 FQDESV (reference sequence). V lost 2 bases and J lost 8, with 9 bases in between. The V and J genes are TRBV11-1 and TRBJ1-4; D call uncertain. The clonotype originates from a woman in her thirties in good health and CMV-seronegative. What was sequenced was PBMCs. CDR3 protein: CASSLTWEEKLFF. Written as DNA, the CDR3 is TGTGCCAGCAGCTTAACCTGGGAGGAAAAACTGTTTTTT.